This passage covers 23 T cell receptor beta chains from one sample sequenced in a study of PD-1 blockade in classical Hodgkin lymphoma. All the patients suffered relapse after autologous stem cell transplantation, and brentuximab vedotin exposure differed. The assay was immunoSEQ multiplex PCR, and TCRdb's table has in-frame clones only and misses some. The data show roughly 24,000 clones, roughly 80% seen once. The sequences come from peripheral blood mononuclear cells (PBMCs), collected before the second cycle of nivolumab. All receptors derive from a human donor with classical Hodgkin lymphoma.

V and J are TRBV6-5 and TRBJ1-3; no firm D call. The CDR3 sequence is 11 residues long. The V end was cut by 7 bases, the J end by 7 bases, with 8 bases between. Germline V CDR1 and CDR2: MNHEY, SVGAGI. CDR3 protein: CASIRGNTIYF. CDR3 coding DNA: TGTGCCAGCATCAGAGGGAACACCATATATTTT.

V gene TRBV15 combines with J gene TRBJ1-5; the match to TRBD1 covers 9 bases. The CDR3 extends over 15 amino acids. The junction had 5 bases not matched to a gene; V was cut back by 5 bases and J by 3 bases. CDR1 and CDR2 from the germline V gene are LNHNV and YYDKDF (reference sequence). CDR3 DNA: TGTGCCACCAGCGGGGGACAGGGCTTCAATCAGCCCCAGCATTTT. Residues: CATSGGQGFNQPQHF.

By share, this clone ranks as medium-sized. This rearrangement joins TRBV19 to TRBJ2-7; 9 positions match TRBD1. With 4 bases clipped from V and 1 base from J, the junction kept 2 bases outside the gene matches. The V gene's germline CDR1 is LNHDA and CDR2 SQIVND (reference sequence). This CDR3 has 14 residues. The CDR3 region has the DNA TGTGCCAGTAGTACCGGGACAGGGTCCTACGAGCAGTACTTC. This translates into CASSTGTGSYEQYF.

The chain links TRBV19 to TRBJ2-5, with TRBD1 matching 8 bases. The junction had 9 bases not matched to a gene; V was cut back by 7 bases and J by 5 bases. The CDR3 spans 14 residues. Germline assignment: CDR1 LNHDA and CDR2 SQIVND (reference sequence). The CDR3 bases are TGTGCCAGTACACAGACAGGGGCGCGGGAGACCCAGTACTTC. Protein sequence: CASTQTGARETQYF.

This chain uses TRBV6-4 with TRBJ2-1, with a tentative D call TRBD1 (6 bases). The ends were cut back, 0 bases at V and 10 bases at J, with 13 bases in the middle. This CDR3 has 14 amino acids. Germline V lookup: CDR1 MRHNA, CDR2 SNTAGT. CDR3 in DNA: TGTGCCAGCAGTGACTCGAACAGGGCGTCAGAGCAGTTCTTC. The encoded protein is CASSDSNRASEQFF.

V usage is TRBV10-3 and J usage is TRBJ1-3; possibly TRBD1 for D (5 bases). The CDR3 spans 16 residues. Germline V gene sequence: CDR1 ENHRY, CDR2 SYGVKD. Trimming took off 5 bases at V and 2 bases at J, with 16 bases between the two ends. CDR3 amino acids: CAISPQQAGAGNTIYF. The CDR3 DNA sequence: TGTGCCATCAGTCCCCAACAGGCGGGAGCTGGAAACACCATATATTTT.

The rearrangement joins TRBV4-3 to TRBJ1-2; perhaps TRBD1 as D (5 bases). V was clipped by 0 bases and J by 4 bases, with 15 bases between them. Germline V lookup: CDR1 LGHNA, CDR2 YSLEER. The CDR3 totals 16 residues. The chain's CDR3 is CASSQDIGGKGYGYTF. The DNA of the CDR3 is TGCGCCAGCAGCCAAGATATTGGGGGGAAGGGCTATGGCTACACCTTC.

This clone was seen more than once but under ten times. The chain joins TRBV19 to TRBJ1-3; 8 nucleotides align to TRBD1. The CDR3 totals 14 residues. Germline V gene lookup returns CDR1 LNHDA and CDR2 SQIVND (reference sequence). Unmatched junction bases numbered 4, after V lost 5 bases and J lost 4 bases. CDR3 nucleotides: TGTGCCAGTAGTGGACGGACAGGGGGAAACACCATATATTTT. Protein: CASSGRTGGNTIYF.

This chain connects TRBV4-3 to TRBJ1-4; TRBD1 is a possible D gene (6 bases). From germline, CDR1 is LGHNA and CDR2 YSLEER. V was pared by 0 bases and J by 7 bases, with 18 bases between. This CDR3 region has 17 residues. The CDR3 reads CASSQEYSGGRSEKLFF. CDR3 DNA: TGCGCCAGCAGCCAAGAGTACTCGGGGGGCAGATCTGAAAAACTGTTTTTT.

This chain uses TRBV28 with TRBJ2-7; TRBD1 aligns across 7 bases. The CDR3 is 14 amino acids. V dropped 7 bases and J dropped 4; count of bases not matched to a gene: 10. The germline gives CDR1 MDHEN, CDR2 SYDVKM. The CDR3 DNA sequence: TGTGCCAGCAAAAGACAGGGAACGGTGTACGAGCAGTACTTC. The encoded protein is CASKRQGTVYEQYF.

The V gene is TRBV18, the J gene TRBJ2-1; TRBD2 matches 10 bases. The trim removed 6 bases at V and 5 bases at J, leaving 1 base unmatched. Germline V gives CDR1 KGHSH, CDR2 LQKENI. CDR3 length: 13 amino acids. CDR3 region: CASSSGGNNEQFF. For the CDR3, the DNA is TGTGCCAGCTCTAGCGGGGGGAACAATGAGCAGTTCTTC.

This chain uses TRBV5-1 with TRBJ1-2; D is undetermined. V was trimmed by 0 bases and J by 0 bases, leaving 9 bases between them. The CDR3 runs to 15 residues. CDR1 SGHRS and CDR2 YFSETQ come from the germline V gene. The CDR3, as DNA: TGCGCCAGCAGCTTGGCTGGGCAAACTAACTATGGCTACACCTTC. Translating gives CASSLAGQTNYGYTF.

The V and J genes are TRBV9 and TRBJ1-2; 7 bases match TRBD1. The CDR3 has 18 residues. Germline CDR1 and CDR2: SGDLS and YYNGEE. The J segment lost 0 bases and the V segment lost 0 bases, leaving 11 bases of the junction unmatched. Here the CDR3 reads CASSVGSPGRGSNYGYTF. CDR3 coding DNA: TGTGCCAGCAGCGTAGGATCTCCTGGCAGGGGGTCTAACTATGGCTACACCTTC. The full variable domain, its missing parts supplied by reference TRBV9 and TRBJ1-2, is DSGVTQTPKHLITATGQRVTLRCSPRSGDLSVYWYQQSLDQGLQFLIQYYNGEERAKGNILERFSAQQFPDLHSELNLSSLELGDSALYFCASSVGSPGRGSNYGYTFGSGTRLTVV.

V gene TRBV29-1 combines with J gene TRBJ1-2; D remains unclear. V was trimmed by 5 bases and J by 3 bases, leaving 7 bases between them. Germline V CDR1 and CDR2: SQVTM, ANQGSEA. The CDR3 has 11 residues. CDR3 DNA sequence: TGCAGCGTTTTGAAGGACTATGGCTACACCTTC. Translated, it gives CSVLKDYGYTF. Using reference TRBV29-1 and TRBJ1-2 for the parts outside the CDR3, the full variable domain is SAVISQKPSRDICQRGTSLTIQCQVDSQVTMMFWYRQQPGQSLTLIATANQGSEATYESGFVIDKFPISRPNLTFSTLTVSNMSPEDSSIYLCSVLKDYGYTFGSGTRLTVV.

This chain connects TRBV25-1 to TRBJ1-5; 8 positions match TRBD1. Per the germline V gene, CDR1 is MGHDK and CDR2 is SYGVNS. This CDR3 has 15 residues. The V gene end was trimmed by 3 bases and the J gene end by 4 bases; junction bases not matched to a gene: 5. CDR3 sequence (DNA): TGTGCCAGCAGTGAGGGGACAGGCCTTAATCAGCCCCAGCATTTT. It specifies CASSEGTGLNQPQHF.

V usage is TRBV7-2 and J usage is TRBJ1-2; 11 positions agree with TRBD1. The CDR3 sequence is 15 residues long. After removal of 3 bases from V and 2 bases from J, the junction contained 2 bases not matched to a gene. Germline CDR1 reads SGHTA; CDR2 reads FQGNSA. The CDR3 reads CASSFGTGGNYGYTF. CDR3 coding DNA: TGTGCCAGCAGCTTCGGGACAGGGGGGAACTATGGCTACACCTTC.

This sequence joins TRBV19 and TRBJ2-2; D tentatively reads TRBD1 or TRBD2 (5 bases each). Trimming removed 7 bases from V and 7 bases from J, with 16 bases in between. CDR1 LNHDA and CDR2 SQIVND come from the germline V gene (reference sequence). This CDR3 spans 14 amino acids. CDR3 coding DNA: TGTGCCAGTATGATGGGGGATGATTACGGGGAGCTGTTTTTT. Its translation: CASMMGDDYGELFF.

This clone was seen only a few times. The chain is built from TRBV7-2 and TRBJ1-6, with no clear D. CDR3 length equals 14 residues. V was shortened by 5 bases and J by 7 bases, with 12 bases between the two germline ends. Germline CDR1 and CDR2: SGHTA and FQGNSA. The CDR3 DNA sequence: TGTGCCAGCAGCCAACACGGGCGGAATTCACCCCTCCACTTT. Residues: CASSQHGRNSPLHF.

The chain combines TRBV19 with TRBJ1-4, with TRBD1 matching over 8 bases. The V segment lost 3 bases and the J segment 6 bases; nucleotides outside the gene matches: 12. This CDR3 has 17 residues. Germline V gene sequence: CDR1 LNHDA, CDR2 SQIVND (reference sequence). The CDR3 DNA reads as TGTGCCAGTAGTATGGCCCCATGGACAGGGCGTGATGAAAAACTGTTTTTT. Its protein is CASSMAPWTGRDEKLFF.

The sample holds one count of this clone. The chain carries TRBV29-1 and TRBJ2-3; 7 bases are shared with TRBD2. CDR1 and CDR2 (germline): SQVTM, ANQGSEA. The trim removed 8 bases at V and 2 bases at J, leaving 7 bases unmatched. The CDR3 contains 13 residues. CDR3 nucleotides: TGCAGCCTACGCGGGGGAGTCACAGATACGCAGTATTTT. It specifies CSLRGGVTDTQYF.

This clone was picked up a small number of times. This sequence joins TRBV5-6 and TRBJ2-5; 10 bases are shared with TRBD1. Germline CDR1 and CDR2: SGHDT and YYEEEE. J was trimmed by 7 bases and V by 0 bases; bases with no gene match: 0. This CDR3 has 13 amino acids. The CDR3 DNA reads TGTGCCAGCAGCTTGGGGACAGGGGGGACCCAGTACTTC. Amino acid sequence: CASSLGTGGTQYF.

This clone was observed once. The V call is TRBV27, the J call TRBJ1-4, with TRBD1 identical over 7 bases. V gave up 5 bases and J gave up 8 bases; unmatched junction bases: 8. Germline V CDR1 and CDR2: MNHEY, SMNVEV (reference sequence). There are 14 residues in the CDR3. CDR3 region: CASSPGQIGEKLFF. The CDR3 DNA reads as TGTGCCAGCAGTCCGGGACAGATAGGGGAAAAACTGTTTTTT.

The chain uses TRBV12-5 and TRBJ2-3; 8 bases align to TRBD1. Losses at the gene ends were 5 bases for V and 2 bases for J; bases not matched to a gene: 9. CDR3 length equals 16 residues. Germline assignment: CDR1 LGHNT and CDR2 FRNRAP. CDR3 DNA: TGTGCTAGTGGTCAGGGGACAGGTGGTTTCACAGATACGCAGTATTTT. It codes for CASGQGTGGFTDTQYF.